This TCR beta chain derives from a study of blood T cell repertoires in COVID-19. The data were produced by immunoSEQ multiplex PCR, yet TCRdb's version contains in-frame clones alone and is incomplete. The top ten hold approximately 9.9% of the sample, which has around 160,000 clones, about four fifths seen once. The CDR3 extends over 20 amino acids. The rearrangement joins TRBV1 to TRBJ2-6; the D segment call TRBD1 is taken from the table without a DNA check. TRBV1 is a pseudogene segment. Input material: peripheral blood. The sequence derives from a man in his 60s with active or convalescent COVID-19. This CDR3 reads CTSSQASPGQEANGANVLTF. DNA of the CDR3: TGCACCAGCAGCCAAGCGTCACCGGGACAGGAAGCGAACGGGGCCAACGTCCTGACTTTC.